This passage covers 19 T cell receptor beta chains from one sample sequenced in a study of OX40 agonist ivuxolimab in advanced cancers. TCRdb's copy holds only in-frame clones and misses some; the assay was immunoSEQ multiplex PCR. This table has about 79,000 clones, about nine tenths appearing once. The sequencing here drew on CD4+ or CD8+ T cells sorted from blood, taken in a trial of the OX40 agonist ivuxolimab. These receptors all come from an adult with an advanced solid tumor such as melanoma, head and neck, liver or kidney cancer.

The chain has TRBV9 and TRBJ1-2, with TRBD1 identical over 11 bases. The germline V gene has CDR1 SGDLS and CDR2 YYNGEE. V trimming: 4 bases; J trimming: 8 bases; junction bases outside the gene matches: 13. This CDR3 contains 16 residues. CDR3 sequence: CASSLTGTGGTRGYTF. CDR3 nucleotide sequence: TGTGCCAGCAGCCTGACCGGGACAGGGGGAACTCGGGGCTACACCTTC.

This clone showed up just a few times. The CDR3 coding sequence is TGTGCCAGCAGCTTAGGGGGATTTGAAGCTTTCTTT. Encoded protein: CASSLGGFEAFF. The chain is built from TRBV7-9 and TRBJ1-1, with D uncertain. The CDR3 is made up of 12 amino acids. V was trimmed by 1 base and J by 7 bases, leaving 7 bases between them. The germline CDR1 and CDR2 sequences are SEHNR and FQNEAQ (reference sequence).

The J gene is TRBJ2-7, the V gene TRBV7-8; TRBD1 is a possible D gene (6 bases). This CDR3 has 15 residues. The germline V gene has CDR1 SGHVS and CDR2 FQNEAQ. Between the trimmed V and J ends, which lost 4 bases and 0 bases, there was a span of 13 bases. CDR3 coding DNA: TGTGCCAGCAGCTCAATTTGGGACACCTCCTACGAGCAGTACTTC. Residues: CASSSIWDTSYEQYF.

The CDR3 DNA sequence: TGTGCCAGCAGCCCGTTTACAGGGTCCAATTCACCCCTCCACTTT. This codes for CASSPFTGSNSPLHF. The chain carries TRBV7-8 and TRBJ1-6; D may be TRBD1 (6 bases). CDR3 length equals 15 residues. The germline gives CDR1 SGHVS, CDR2 FQNEAQ. Trimming removed 5 bases at V and 7 bases at J, with 15 bases between.

The rearrangement links TRBV27 to TRBJ2-5, with D perhaps TRBD1 (10 bases). V was pared by 5 bases and J by 3 bases, with 31 bases between. Germline lookup yields CDR1 MNHEY and CDR2 SMNVEV (reference sequence). The length of the CDR3 is 20 residues. CDR3 in amino acids: CASSLLSREGGDRGKETQYF. For the CDR3, the DNA is TGTGCCAGCAGTCTCTTATCGCGGGAGGGGGGGGACAGGGGCAAAGAGACCCAGTACTTC.

The chain employs TRBV2 and TRBJ1-5; a possible D gene is TRBD1 (6 bases). The V end was cut by 1 base, the J end by 4 bases, with 11 bases between. Germline CDR1 reads SNHLY; CDR2 reads FYNNEI. CDR3 size: 15 residues. Here the CDR3 reads CASSEVGGANQPQHF. As DNA, the CDR3 is TGTGCCAGCAGTGAAGTCGGGGGCGCGAATCAGCCCCAGCATTTT.

The chain employs TRBV5-4 and TRBJ2-7; D could derive from TRBD1 or TRBD2 (6 bases each). V shed 4 bases and J shed 2 bases, with 16 bases lying between them. The CDR3 runs 15 residues. Germline CDR1 and CDR2: SGHNT and YYREEE (reference sequence). CDR3: CASSPGGGSTYEQYF. CDR3 DNA sequence: TGTGCCAGCAGCCCCGGAGGGGGGTCCACCTACGAGCAGTACTTC. Full variable domain (rest looked up from reference TRBV5-4 and TRBJ2-7): ETGVTQSPTHLIKTRGQQVTLRCSSQSGHNTVSWYQQALGQGPQFIFQYYREEENGRGNFPPRFSGLQFPNYSSELNVNALELDDSALYLCASSPGGGSTYEQYFGPGTRLTVT.

The chain joins TRBV27 to TRBJ2-5, with TRBD1 identical over 8 bases. CDR1 and CDR2 (germline): MNHEY, SMNVEV (reference sequence). The CDR3 totals 14 residues. The ends lost 5 bases at V and 5 bases at J; junction bases unmatched: 7. The CDR3 DNA sequence: TGTGCCAGCAGTCCAGGACAGGGCGGGGAGACCCAGTACTTC. This gives the protein CASSPGQGGETQYF.

V is TRBV14 and J is TRBJ1-2; weak D call: TRBD1 (5 bases). The CDR3 totals 15 residues. Trimming removed 3 bases at V and 4 bases at J, with 15 bases between. Germline assignment: CDR1 SGHDN and CDR2 FVKESK. The CDR3 region has the DNA TGTGCCAGCAGCCAGGGGAGGGGCTCGATCTATGGCTACACCTTC. Translated: CASSQGRGSIYGYTF.

V usage is TRBV19 and J usage is TRBJ1-1; no firm D call. This CDR3 contains 13 residues. The V gene lost 3 bases and the J gene lost 0 bases, with 5 bases spanning the gap. CDR1 is LNHDA and CDR2 is SQIVND in the germline V gene (reference sequence). CDR3 in amino acids: CASSMGMNTEAFF. The CDR3 DNA follows: TGTGCCAGTAGTATGGGTATGAACACTGAAGCTTTCTTT.

The rearrangement uses TRBV11-2 and TRBJ2-4; TRBD1 agrees at 9 bases. The V segment lost 7 bases and the J segment 2 bases; nucleotides outside the gene matches: 12. The CDR3 has 17 amino acids. Per the germline V gene, CDR1 is SGHAT and CDR2 is FQNNGV. CDR3 in amino acids: CASTDTGGALSKNIQYF. The CDR3 nucleotides read TGTGCCAGCACCGACACAGGGGGCGCTTTGTCCAAAAACATTCAGTACTTC. The full variable domain, with the rest looked up from reference TRBV11-2 and TRBJ2-4, is EAGVAQSPRYKIIEKRQSVAFWCNPISGHATLYWYQQILGQGPKLLIQFQNNGVVDDSQLPKDRFSAERLKGVDSTLKIQPAKLEDSAVYLCASTDTGGALSKNIQYFGAGTRLSVL.

The chain uses TRBV6-5 and TRBJ2-1; TRBD1 aligns across 7 bases. This CDR3 is built from 13 residues. Germline V gene lookup returns CDR1 MNHEY and CDR2 SVGAGI. J lost 5 bases, V lost 6 bases, and 4 bases had no gene match. CDR3 amino acids: CASSGTVDNEQFF. As DNA, the CDR3 is TGTGCCAGCAGCGGGACAGTTGACAATGAGCAGTTCTTC.

The genes are TRBV2 and TRBJ2-7; 8 nucleotides line up with TRBD2. CDR1 is SNHLY and CDR2 is FYNNEI in the germline V gene. V gave up 0 bases and J gave up 0 bases; unmatched junction bases: 4. CDR3 length: 16 residues. The CDR3 loop reads CASSEARGGFSYEQYF. The DNA of the CDR3 is TGTGCCAGCAGTGAAGCCCGCGGGGGGTTCTCCTACGAGCAGTACTTC. The full variable domain, in which reference TRBV2 and TRBJ2-7 provide the parts outside the CDR3, is EPEVTQTPSHQVTQMGQEVILRCVPISNHLYFYWYRQILGQKVEFLVSFYNNEISEKSEIFDDQFSVERPDGSNFTLKIRSTKLEDSAMYFCASSEARGGFSYEQYFGPGTRLTVT.

V is TRBV6-5 and J is TRBJ2-6; no clear D gene. V dropped 3 bases and J dropped 1 base, with 7 bases sitting between them. This CDR3 is built from 15 residues. Germline V gene data show CDR1 as MNHEY and CDR2 as SVGAGI. CDR3 DNA sequence: TGTGCCAGCAGTTATGGCAGTTCTGGGGCCAACGTCCTGACTTTC. Amino acids: CASSYGSSGANVLTF.

The J gene is TRBJ1-2, the V gene TRBV5-1; D may be TRBD1 (6 bases). In germline, CDR1 is SGHRS, CDR2 YFSETQ. The CDR3 has 16 amino acids. Trimming took 6 bases from V and 2 from J, leaving 20 bases between them. The CDR3 nucleotides are TGCGCCAGCACCTCGGAGTGGGCAGGGGTAAACTATGGCTACACCTTC. It encodes CASTSEWAGVNYGYTF.

CDR3 sequence: CASSERTGLYEKLFF. CDR3 coding DNA: TGTGCCAGCAGCGAAAGGACAGGGCTCTATGAAAAACTGTTTTTT. This chain links TRBV5-4 with TRBJ1-4, with 8 bases that match TRBD1. The length of the CDR3 is 15 residues. Per germline, CDR1 SGHNT and CDR2 YYREEE (reference sequence). Losses at the gene ends were 4 bases for V and 6 bases for J; bases not matched to a gene: 8.

The chain has TRBV5-4 and TRBJ2-7, with no clear D. Trimming cost V 4 bases and J 3 bases, with 11 bases left between them. The germline V gene encodes CDR1 SGHNT and CDR2 YYREEE (reference sequence). The CDR3 sequence is 13 residues long. The CDR3 is CASSPGPHYEQYF. The CDR3 DNA sequence: TGTGCCAGCAGCCCCGGGCCCCACTACGAGCAGTACTTC.

The chain employs TRBV7-9 and TRBJ2-1; D perhaps matches TRBD1 (5 bases). The CDR3 has 11 amino acids. Germline V lookup: CDR1 SEHNR, CDR2 FQNEAQ (reference sequence). The CDR3 is CAPDRGNEQFF. In nucleotides, the CDR3 is TGTGCGCCCGATAGGGGCAATGAGCAGTTCTTC.

The V gene is TRBV21-1, the J gene TRBJ2-3. TRBV21-1 is a pseudogene. The length of the CDR3 is 15 residues. The CDR3 DNA sequence: TGTGCCACCACCGGCCCCCCTGCGTCCACAGATACGCAGTATTTT. Encoded protein: CATTGPPASTDTQYF.